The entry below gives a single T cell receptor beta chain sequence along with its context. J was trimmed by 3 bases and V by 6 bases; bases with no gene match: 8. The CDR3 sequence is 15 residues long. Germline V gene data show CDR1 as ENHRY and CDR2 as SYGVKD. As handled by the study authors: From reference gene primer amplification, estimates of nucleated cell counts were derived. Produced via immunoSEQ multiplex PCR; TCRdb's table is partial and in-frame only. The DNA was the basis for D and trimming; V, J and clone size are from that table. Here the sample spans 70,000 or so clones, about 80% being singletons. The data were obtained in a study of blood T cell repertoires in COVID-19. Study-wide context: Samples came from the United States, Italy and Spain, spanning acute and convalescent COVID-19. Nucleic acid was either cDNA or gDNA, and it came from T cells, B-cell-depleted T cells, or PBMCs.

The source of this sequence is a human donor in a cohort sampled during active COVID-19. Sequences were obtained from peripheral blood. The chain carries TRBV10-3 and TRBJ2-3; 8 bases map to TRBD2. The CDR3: CAIRESGRGTDTQYF. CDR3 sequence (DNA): TGTGCCATCAGAGAGAGCGGGAGAGGGACAGATACGCAGTATTTT.